The rows below give T cell receptor beta chains drawn from one sample of a study of CD8 T cells in Susac syndrome. MiXCR, run by TCRdb on the immunoSEQ multiplex PCR reads, gives a single entry per CDR3 protein. The sample includes tens of thousands of distinct CDR3 sequences, 80% to 95% of them seen just once. The specimen sequenced was CD8+ T cells from PBMCs. These TCRs come from a human donor in good health. Both conserved end residues are part of each CDR3. The D gene is left open where the match is weak. The size entry is marked missing in some rows and otherwise reads once, few, many or a size class.

V gene	CDR3 length	J gene	clone size	D gene	CDR3 DNA	CDR3 protein
TRBV7-6	13	TRBJ2-3	NA	NA	TGTGCCAGCACTCAGCCTGGGGGAGATACGCAGTATTTT	CASTQPGGDTQYF
TRBV6-5	14	TRBJ1-1	NA	TRBD1	TGTGCCAGCAGTCCGACAGGGGTGGATACTGAAGCTTTCTTT	CASSPTGVDTEAFF
TRBV20-1	11	TRBJ2-7	NA	NA	TGCAGTCTGACTACAAACTACGAGCAGTACTTC	CSLTTNYEQYF
TRBV5-1	16	TRBJ2-2	NA	TRBD2	TGCGCCAGCAGCTTTAGCGGGGATCCGAACACCGGGGAGCTGTTTTTT	CASSFSGDPNTGELFF
TRBV2	12	TRBJ2-7	NA	NA	TGTGCCACCAAGGTAGGGCGCAACGAGCAGTACTTC	CATKVGRNEQYF
TRBV6-5	14	TRBJ2-7	NA	TRBD2	TGTGCCAGCAGCCCCAGGGCGGGGGCCTACGAGCAGTACTTC	CASSPRAGAYEQYF
TRBV29-1	17	TRBJ2-2	NA	TRBD1	TGCAGCGTTGAAGATTGGGGACAGGAAACGAACACCGGGGAGCTGTTTTTT	CSVEDWGQETNTGELFF
TRBV4-1	12	TRBJ2-2	NA	NA	TGCGCCAGCAGCCAAATGCCCGGGGAGCTGTTTTTT	CASSQMPGELFF
TRBV15	15	TRBJ1-4	NA	NA	TGTGCCACCAGCAGGGGCCGGGGTTCTAATGAAAAACTGTTTTTT	CATSRGRGSNEKLFF
TRBV7-2	13	TRBJ2-7	NA	NA	TGTGCCAGCAGCTTTGACTTCTTCTACGAGCAGTACTTC	CASSFDFFYEQYF
TRBV2	13	TRBJ1-1	NA	NA	TGTGCCAGCAGAACAGGTGAGGGAGCGGAAGCTTTCTTT	CASRTGEGAEAFF
TRBV3-1	14	TRBJ1-2	NA	TRBD1	TGTGCCAGCCTCCGGACAGGGGGCGGAGATGGCTACACCTTC	CASLRTGGGDGYTF
TRBV6-6	15	TRBJ2-7	NA	TRBD1	TGTGCCAGCAATCCCCTCGGGACAGGGTTTCACGAGCAGTACTTC	CASNPLGTGFHEQYF
TRBV25-1	15	TRBJ2-7	NA	NA	TGTGCCAGCAGTGAATGGGGTGCAGCCACTGGAGAGCAGTACTTC	CASSEWGAATGEQYF
TRBV20-1	13	TRBJ1-1	once	NA	TGCAGTGCTAGATCTTTGGTAGGTTCTGAAGCTTTCTTT	CSARSLVGSEAFF
TRBV4-1	15	TRBJ2-1	NA	NA	TGCGCCAGCAGCCAAACGGAGACTAGCTACAATGAGCAGTTCTTC	CASSQTETSYNEQFF
TRBV7-9	15	TRBJ2-1	NA	NA	TGTGCCAGCAGCTTATCCGGACACTCGGGCAATGAGCAGTTCTTC	CASSLSGHSGNEQFF
TRBV5-1	18	TRBJ2-5	NA	TRBD1	TGCGCCAGCAGCTTGACCCCGACAGGGGGCCTCTGGCAAGAGACCCAGTACTTC	CASSLTPTGGLWQETQYF
TRBV24-1	14	TRBJ2-2	NA	NA	TGTGCCACCAGGGACAGTTACGACACCGGGGAGCTGGTTTTT	CATRDSYDTGELVF
TRBV12-3/TRBV12-4	16	TRBJ1-5	NA	NA	TGTGCCAGCAGTCCCAACCCCGGGCGGGGCAATCAGCCCCAGCATTTT	CASSPNPGRGNQPQHF
TRBV4-1	15	TRBJ1-5	NA	NA	TGCGCCAGCAGCCCGACAGAGTATAGCAATCAGCCCCAGCATTTT	CASSPTEYSNQPQHF
TRBV19	13	TRBJ1-1	NA	NA	TGTGCCAGTAGTATTGGGGGTAGCACTGAAGCTTTCTTT	CASSIGGSTEAFF
TRBV4-1	14	TRBJ1-1	once	NA	TGCGCCAGCACCTGGCGGGACTTCTACACTGAAGCTTTCTTT	CASTWRDFYTEAFF
TRBV20-1	13	TRBJ2-1	NA	NA	TGCAGTGCTAGCCTAGCGCGGTACAATGAGCAGTTCTTC	CSASLARYNEQFF
TRBV20-1	14	TRBJ1-2	NA	TRBD1	TGCAGTGCTAGCCCCGGGACAGGGCCCTATGGCTACACCTTC	CSASPGTGPYGYTF
TRBV24-1	15	TRBJ1-3	NA	NA	TGTGCCACCAGTGCGACAGGCCGGGGAGGAAACACCATATATTTT	CATSATGRGGNTIYF
TRBV2	13	TRBJ1-2	NA	NA	TGTGCCAGCAGTGACGGCAATTTCTATGGCTACACCTTC	CASSDGNFYGYTF
TRBV2	15	TRBJ2-4	NA	TRBD2	TGTGCCAGCAGCACTTTGCGGGAGGCCTTTGACATTCAGTACTTC	CASSTLREAFDIQYF
TRBV4-2	13	TRBJ1-2	NA	NA	TGTGCCAGCAGCCCAAACAGGGTGAAGGGCTACACCTTC	CASSPNRVKGYTF
TRBV7-6	12	TRBJ2-5	once	TRBD1	TGTGCAGGGGGCGGTTTCGAAGAGACCCAGTACTTC	CAGGGFEETQYF
TRBV11-2	13	TRBJ1-1	NA	NA	TGTGCCAGCAGCTTATCAGCCTGGACTGAAGCTTTCTTT	CASSLSAWTEAFF
TRBV5-6	13	TRBJ2-7	once	NA	TGTGCCAGCACCCTGGGGCGTTCCTACGAGCAGTACTTC	CASTLGRSYEQYF
TRBV12-3/TRBV12-4	12	TRBJ2-2	NA	NA	TGTGCCAGCAGTTTTATTCTCGGGGAGCTGTTTTTT	CASSFILGELFF
TRBV28	17	TRBJ2-5	NA	NA	TGTGCCAGCAGCCCACTGGCCCTAGCGACCCCCCAGGAGACCCAGTACTTC	CASSPLALATPQETQYF
TRBV5-6	14	TRBJ1-2	NA	NA	TGTGCCAGCAGCTTGGGGACGTCCAAAGGCGGCTACACCTTC	CASSLGTSKGGYTF
TRBV7-2	14	TRBJ2-7	NA	TRBD2	TGTGCCAGCGGCCAGGGACTAGCGGCCTACGAGCAGTACTTC	CASGQGLAAYEQYF
TRBV3-1	16	TRBJ2-1	NA	NA	TGTGCCAGCAGCCAAGAGGGGAGTTGGTCCTACAATGAGCAGTTCTTC	CASSQEGSWSYNEQFF
TRBV28	14	TRBJ1-2	NA	TRBD1	TGTGCCAGCATCGTACAGGGGGTAAATGATGGCTACACCTTC	CASIVQGVNDGYTF
TRBV9	15	TRBJ1-2	NA	NA	TGTGCCAGCAGCGCCGACGAGGGACTTGGCTATGGCTACACCTTC	CASSADEGLGYGYTF
TRBV6-5	16	TRBJ2-7	NA	NA	TGTGCCAGCAGTTACTCGACGCCTTACTCAAAAGGCGAGCAGTACTTC	CASSYSTPYSKGEQYF
TRBV14	16	TRBJ2-3	NA	NA	TGTGCCAGCAGCCCCTGGCAGGTGGGGGACGTAGATACGCAGTATTTT	CASSPWQVGDVDTQYF
TRBV7-9	15	TRBJ2-7	NA	NA	TGTGCCAGCAGACACAGCAATGGGAGAGGCTACGAGCAGTACTTC	CASRHSNGRGYEQYF
TRBV7-6	14	TRBJ1-1	NA	NA	TGTGCCAGCAGCTTAGAGGGAAAGGACACTGAAGCTTTCTTT	CASSLEGKDTEAFF